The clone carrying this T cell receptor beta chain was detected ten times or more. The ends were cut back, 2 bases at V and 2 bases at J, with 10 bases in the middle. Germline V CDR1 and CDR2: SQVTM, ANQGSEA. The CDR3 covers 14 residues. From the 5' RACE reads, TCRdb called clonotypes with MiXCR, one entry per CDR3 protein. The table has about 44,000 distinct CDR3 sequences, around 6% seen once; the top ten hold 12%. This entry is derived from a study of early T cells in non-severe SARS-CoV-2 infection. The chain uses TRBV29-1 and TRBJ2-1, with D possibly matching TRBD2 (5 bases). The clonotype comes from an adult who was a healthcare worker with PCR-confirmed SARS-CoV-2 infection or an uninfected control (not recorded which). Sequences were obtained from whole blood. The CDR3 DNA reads TGCAGCGTTGAACCGGGGTTGGCCTACAATGAGCAGTTCTTC. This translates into CSVEPGLAYNEQFF.